This TCR beta chain is drawn from a study of radiation and T cells in renal cell carcinoma. As for the study in general: Nephrectomy followed 15 Gy stereotactic body radiation by 4 weeks. General study results and limits: In blood, top tumor clones expanded by 2 weeks, shrinking by 4. Without pretreatment biopsies, baseline tumor clonotype presence was undetermined.

The CDR3 covers 16 residues. V lost 3 bases, J lost 4 bases, and 5 bases stayed unmatched. Germline CDR1 is LNHNV and CDR2 is YYDKDF (reference sequence). The table came from immunoSEQ multiplex PCR; TCRdb's copy has only in-frame clones and leaves some out. In the table there are about 61,000 clones, around 78% of which are singletons. Details on this clone: Its antigen is currently unknown.

Sample time point: baseline pretreatment blood. The treatment was: 15 Gy SBRT to primary tumor, nephrectomy 4 weeks later. Blood was sampled at baseline, 2 weeks and 4 weeks after SBRT. This rearrangement joins TRBV15 to TRBJ2-1; 11 nucleotides match TRBD2. The receptor comes from a man in his 60s with renal cell carcinoma. The source material was blood, sampled from a patient whose treatment included radiotherapy and nephrectomy. This chain's CDR3 is CATSRITSGGYNEQFF. CDR3 nucleotides: TGTGCCACCAGCAGGATAACTAGCGGGGGTTACAATGAGCAGTTCTTC.